The 2 T cell receptor beta chains below were found in one sample sequenced in a study of glioma-infiltrating T cells. Using RNA template, CDR3s of TCR alpha and beta were amplified with iRepertoire arm-PCR. MiXCR was run by TCRdb on the multiplex PCR reads, yielding one entry per CDR3 protein. The table lists around 150,000 distinct CDR3 sequences, roughly 43% of them singletons, with more than 15% in the top ten. Sequencing input: glioma tissue, nonneoplastic brain tissue, or PBMCs (not recorded which). The receptors derive from a human donor with low-grade glioma or glioblastoma, undergoing nonglioma brain surgery, or in good health (not recorded which).

This clonotype was recorded many times. The V call is TRBV6-1, the J call TRBJ1-1; 9 bases fit TRBD1. Losses at the gene ends were 6 bases for V and 2 bases for J; bases not matched to a gene: 7. CDR1 MNHNS and CDR2 SASEGT come from the germline V gene. The CDR3 runs 15 residues. CDR3 sequence: CASSRGQGLNTEAFF. CDR3 DNA sequence: TGTGCCAGCAGCCGGGGACAGGGACTAAACACTGAAGCTTTCTTT.

This chain links TRBV19 with TRBJ2-1; 7 bases are a match to TRBD2. CDR3 length: 15 residues. The V segment lost 3 bases and the J segment 2 bases; nucleotides outside the gene matches: 4. Germline CDR1 reads LNHDA; CDR2 reads SQIVND (reference sequence). The CDR3 reads CASSIRSGTYNEQFF. For the CDR3, the DNA is TGTGCCAGTAGTATCCGGAGCGGGACCTACAATGAGCAGTTCTTC.